A single sample gave rise to the 13 T cell receptor beta chains below, sequenced in a study of blood T cell repertoires in COVID-19. Here immunoSEQ multiplex PCR was the method, and the copy in TCRdb shows in-frame clones only, minus some. This table has about 60,000 clones, about 76% appearing once. Sequencing input: peripheral blood. These receptors were collected from a man between 50 and 59 years old with active or convalescent COVID-19.

V and J are TRBV3-1 (or the pseudogene TRBV3-2) and TRBJ2-5; the D gene is possibly TRBD2 (5 bases). CDR3 size: 15 residues. Trimming left V 1 base short and J 5 bases short, with 14 bases between. Germline CDR1 is LGHDT and CDR2 is YNNKEL (reference sequence). CDR3 DNA sequence: TGTGCCAGCAGCCAAGCCCCGGACGGGAAGGAGACCCAGTACTTC. This sequence encodes CASSQAPDGKETQYF.

The chain employs TRBV6-5 and TRBJ1-4; maybe TRBD1 (6 bases). The CDR3 contains 15 residues. Germline V lookup: CDR1 MNHEY, CDR2 SVGAGI. With 10 bases removed from V and 0 bases from J, the gap between germline ends came to 15 bases. CDR3 region: CATNLGAATNEKLFF. As DNA, the CDR3 is TGTGCCACCAATTTGGGGGCGGCAACTAATGAAAAACTGTTTTTT.

This clone was found a few times. This sequence joins TRBV19 and TRBJ1-1; 7 bases are shared with TRBD1. The germline V gene has CDR1 LNHDA and CDR2 SQIVND (reference sequence). This CDR3 is built from 15 residues. V lost 5 bases to trimming and J lost 7 bases; unmatched junction nucleotides: 13. Written as DNA, the CDR3 is TGTGCCAGTAGTGTTCGAGGAGGGGGACAGCGTGAAGCTTTCTTT. It translates to CASSVRGGGQREAFF.

The CDR3 reads CASSQDRVPEAFF. CDR3 sequence (DNA): TGTGCCAGCAGCCAAGACAGGGTCCCTGAAGCTTTCTTT. The chain recombines TRBV14 with TRBJ1-1, with D possibly matching TRBD1 (5 bases). V shed 0 bases and J shed 6 bases, with 8 bases lying between them. Germline lookup yields CDR1 SGHDN and CDR2 FVKESK. The CDR3 loop spans 13 amino acids.

The rearrangement links TRBV4-1 to TRBJ2-5; TRBD2 agrees at 7 bases. Germline lookup yields CDR1 MGHRA and CDR2 YSYEKL. The CDR3 consists of 15 residues. The V gene end was trimmed by 6 bases and the J gene end by 5 bases; junction bases not matched to a gene: 12. CDR3 coding DNA: TGCGCCAGCAGGCGACTAGCTTTATCTTTGGAGACCCAGTACTTC. Its protein is CASRRLALSLETQYF.

The CDR3 is CASMADRGWNEQFF. In nucleotides, the CDR3 is TGTGCCAGCATGGCGGACAGGGGATGGAATGAGCAGTTCTTC. This rearrangement joins TRBV2 to TRBJ2-1; 9 bases align to TRBD1. CDR1 SNHLY and CDR2 FYNNEI come from the germline V gene. The CDR3 sequence is 14 residues long. The trim removed 7 bases at V and 7 bases at J, leaving 8 bases unmatched.

The chain employs TRBV10-3 and TRBJ2-7; 9 bases fit TRBD1. The germline gives CDR1 ENHRY, CDR2 SYGVKD. The CDR3 is made up of 16 amino acids. V lost 0 bases, J lost 2 bases, and 5 bases stayed unmatched. The CDR3 region has the DNA TGTGCCATCAGTGAGTCGATCGGGACAGGGACCTACGAGCAGTACTTC. It yields the protein CAISESIGTGTYEQYF.

This clone was detected a few times. The rearrangement links TRBV3-1 (or the pseudogene TRBV3-2) to TRBJ1-2, with TRBD1 identical over 8 bases. This CDR3 is 15 amino acids long. The V gene's germline CDR1 is LGHDT and CDR2 YNNKEL (reference sequence). Trimming took 3 bases from V and 4 from J; bases not matched to a gene: 7. Here the CDR3 DNA reads TGTGCCAGCAGCCATCCTCAGGGGGCTCGCTATGGCTACACCTTC. It yields the protein CASSHPQGARYGYTF.

The count of this clone is one. The chain couples TRBV7-6 to TRBJ1-6; tentatively, D is TRBD1 (6 bases). The CDR3 extends over 15 amino acids. Trimming removed 1 base from V and 11 bases from J, with 15 bases in between. Per the germline V gene, CDR1 is SGHVS and CDR2 is FNYEAQ. CDR3 in amino acids: CASSLELGGLTPLHF. The CDR3 DNA sequence: TGTGCCAGCAGCTTAGAACTAGGGGGTTTAACACCCCTCCACTTT.

The rearrangement links TRBV6-5 to TRBJ1-4, with D hard to call. V lost 7 bases and J lost 2, with 14 bases in between. The CDR3 has 15 residues. Germline V CDR1 and CDR2: MNHEY, SVGAGI. CDR3 amino acids: CASTRSTGTNEKLFF. In nucleotides, the CDR3 is TGTGCCAGCACCCGTTCTACCGGTACTAATGAAAAACTGTTTTTT.

The CDR3 DNA reads TGTGCCAGCAGTTGGGACAGGGAGGGAACTAACTATGGCTACACCTTC. Translation gives CASSWDREGTNYGYTF. V usage is TRBV6-5 and J usage is TRBJ1-2; 9 bases fit TRBD1. CDR3 size: 16 residues. Germline-derived CDR1 and CDR2 are MNHEY and SVGAGI. Trimming removed 4 bases from V and 0 bases from J; junction bases left unmatched: 6.

This clone has more than one count but fewer than ten. The V call is TRBV9, the J call TRBJ2-7, with a possible D match to TRBD2 (5 bases). V was trimmed by 0 bases and J by 6 bases, leaving 10 bases between them. The CDR3 contains 13 residues. Looked up from germline, CDR1 is SGDLS and CDR2 is YYNGEE. The DNA for the CDR3 is TGTGCCAGCAGCGTAGCCCAGACTACCGAGCAGTACTTC. It is translated as CASSVAQTTEQYF.

This sequence joins TRBV6-5 and TRBJ2-2, with D possibly TRBD1 on 6 matching bases. Germline CDR1 reads MNHEY; CDR2 reads SVGAGI. This CDR3 is built from 13 residues. V lost 6 bases and J lost 6, with 11 bases in between. The CDR3 reads CASRKDRPGELFF. The CDR3 nucleotides read TGTGCCAGCAGAAAGGACAGACCCGGGGAGCTGTTTTTT.